This TCR beta chain originates from a study of shared clonotypes between healthy human individuals. Sequencing was performed with immunoSEQ multiplex PCR; in TCRdb, only in-frame clones are kept and a portion is missing. The sample holds about 1.5 million clones, around 98% seen once. CDR3 length: 16 amino acids. CDR1 and CDR2 (germline): KGHSH, LQKENI. Deletions cut 5 bases from V and 7 bases from J, with 21 bases between. The sequence came from a man aged 30 to 45 in good health. This chain uses TRBV18 with TRBJ2-1, with D possibly TRBD2 on 5 matching bases. Source material: naive CD4+ T cells sorted from blood. The subset here: CD45RA+ positively selected. The CDR3 here is CASSKIHSRVGNEQFF. The CDR3 nucleotides are TGTGCCAGCTCAAAAATTCACTCGAGGGTAGGGAATGAGCAGTTCTTC.